Reported below is one TCR beta chain. Across fewer than 25 US areas, participants ranged in age from about 18 to 100 years. In the 2 weeks before study entry, exposed participants met a COVID-19 case, which was PCR-confirmed or clinician-diagnosed. Method: immunoSEQ multiplex PCR; TCRdb's copy keeps in-frame clones and lacks some. The table includes approximately 150,000 clones, approximately 80% detected once. The CDR3 runs 15 residues. Germline CDR1 is SGHTA and CDR2 is FQGNSA. Trimming removed 0 bases from V and 3 bases from J, with 12 bases in between. These data are taken from a study of blood T cell repertoires in COVID-19. Study as a whole: Nucleic acid was either cDNA or gDNA, and it came from T cells, B-cell-depleted T cells, or PBMCs.

This chain uses TRBV7-2 with TRBJ2-7; no clear D gene. Specimen: PBMCs or T cells enriched from blood (not recorded which). The clonotype originates from a man between 65 and 85 years old who had been exposed to COVID-19. The CDR3 loop is CASSLAPTLNYEQYF. The CDR3 DNA sequence: TGTGCCAGCAGCTTAGCCCCTACCTTAAACTACGAGCAGTACTTC.